Listed below are T cell receptor beta chains from one sample, sequenced in a study of regulatory T cells in long-lasting Graves disease. TCRdb reprocessed the multiplex PCR reads via MiXCR and lists one record per CDR3 protein. The repertoire includes about 430,000 distinct CDR3 sequences, 15% of them detected once, and over 7.5% sits in the top ten. These records were also assigned to another study, of T cells in Graves' hyperthyroidism and ophthalmopathy.

Here the sequenced sample was peripheral blood mononuclear cells (PBMCs), taken at new diagnosis, from a patient treated with antithyroid drugs. These receptors were collected from a woman aged 40 to 50 with Graves disease. The CDR3 runs from the conserved cysteine through the conserved F or W. A D gene is named only where the DNA matches it firmly. Rows may omit the clone size; those that give it use once, few, many or a size class.

V,size,J,D,CDR3,DNA
TRBV5-6,.,TRBJ2-2,.,CASSFLRSLNIYGELFF,TGTGCCAGCAGCTTTCTAAGGAGTCTTAATATTTACGGGGAGCTGTTTTTT
TRBV5-1,many,TRBJ2-2,.,CASSLLQLAYGGELFF,TGCGCCAGCAGCTTGTTGCAGCTAGCGTATGGCGGGGAGCTGTTTTTT
TRBV9,many,TRBJ1-2,TRBD1,CASSVAPGTGPYGYTF,TGTGCCAGCAGCGTAGCCCCCGGGACAGGCCCCTATGGCTACACCTTC
TRBV27,many,TRBJ2-7,TRBD1,CASSVGTESYEQYF,TGTGCCAGCAGTGTGGGGACAGAATCCTACGAGCAGTACTTC
TRBV11-2,many,TRBJ2-4,.,CASSLGDQENIQYF,TGTGCCAGCAGCTTAGGCGACCAGGAAAACATTCAGTACTTC
TRBV7-6,.,TRBJ2-7,.,CASSPRTNSYEQYF,TGTGCCAGCAGCCCCCGGACTAATTCCTACGAGCAGTACTTC
TRBV6-2/TRBV6-3,.,TRBJ2-3,.,CASRGLRARTDTQYF,TGTGCCAGCAGAGGACTCCGCGCACGAACAGATACGCAGTATTTT
TRBV10-3,many,TRBJ2-3,TRBD2,CAISSDTSGITDTQYF,TGTGCCATCAGTTCAGACACTAGCGGGATCACAGATACGCAGTATTTT
TRBV28,many,TRBJ1-5,.,CASSLGGGLNQPQHF,TGTGCCAGCAGTTTAGGAGGGGGACTCAATCAGCCCCAGCATTTT
TRBV6-1,.,TRBJ1-4,TRBD1,CASSTGTEALGTNEKLFF,TGTGCCAGCAGTACCGGGACAGAGGCCCTTGGTACTAATGAAAAACTGTTTTTT
TRBV4-1,.,TRBJ1-1,.,CASSPLEQLWNTEAFF,TGCGCCAGCAGCCCCCTCGAACAGCTTTGGAACACTGAAGCTTTCTTT
TRBV11-2,many,TRBJ2-1,.,CASSSMDAEQFF,TGTGCCAGCAGCTCAATGGACGCTGAGCAGTTCTTC